These 19 T cell receptor beta chains were all obtained from the same sample, sequenced in a study of cytomegalovirus exposure and HLA in healthy donors. Both 60 Vbeta primers and 13 Jbeta primers went into the PCR. Assay used: immunoSEQ multiplex PCR; TCRdb lists only in-frame clones, some missing. This sample has around 97,000 clones, with around 73% found just once. Input material: PBMCs. These receptors originate from a man aged 35 to 55 in good health and CMV-seronegative.

The rearrangement links TRBV5-1 to TRBJ1-5; TRBD1 aligns across 11 bases. The CDR3 covers 15 residues. V was pared by 4 bases and J by 3 bases, with 3 bases of the junction left unmatched. Germline V CDR1 and CDR2: SGHRS, YFSETQ. CDR3 DNA sequence: TGCGCCAGCAGCGAAGGACAGGGGGCCAATCAGCCCCAGCATTTT. This codes for CASSEGQGANQPQHF.

The chain combines TRBV28 with TRBJ1-2, with a weak D call TRBD1 (5 bases). The V and J ends lost 2 bases and 8 bases respectively, with 12 bases between them. This CDR3 has 13 amino acids. Per the germline V gene, CDR1 is MDHEN and CDR2 is SYDVKM. CDR3 loop: CASSLVWGQGYTF. The CDR3 region has the DNA TGTGCCAGCAGTTTAGTTTGGGGCCAAGGCTACACCTTC.

The V gene is TRBV20-1, the J gene TRBJ1-1, with D possibly being TRBD1 (6 bases). This CDR3 contains 11 residues. Trimming shortened V by 6 bases and J by 4 bases, and 9 bases separated the two germline ends. The germline gives CDR1 DFQATT, CDR2 SNEGSKA (reference sequence). The CDR3 DNA follows: TGCAGTGCCAGGACAGCCACTGAAGCTTTCTTT. Protein sequence: CSARTATEAFF.

The table lists this clone with a few counts. The V and J genes are TRBV19 and TRBJ1-4; D is unclear. The CDR3 has 13 residues. Trimming pared 6 bases from V and 5 bases from J, leaving 10 bases between. CDR1 is LNHDA, CDR2 SQIVND, per germline (reference sequence). The CDR3 sequence is CASSLNRNEKLFF. CDR3 bases: TGTGCCAGTAGCTTGAACAGAAATGAAAAACTGTTTTTT. The full variable domain, completed using reference TRBV19 and TRBJ1-4, is DGGITQSPKYLFRKEGQNVTLSCEQNLNHDAMYWYRQDPGQGLRLIYYSQIVNDFQKGDIAEGYSVSREKKESFPLTVTSAQKNPTAFYLCASSLNRNEKLFFGSGTQLSVL.

The J gene is TRBJ2-3, the V gene TRBV15; 9 bases are shared with TRBD1. The CDR3 is 17 amino acids. The V segment lost 2 bases and the J segment 5 bases; nucleotides outside the gene matches: 11. CDR1 and CDR2 from the germline V gene are LNHNV and YYDKDF (reference sequence). The CDR3 coding sequence is TGTGCCACCAGCAGATTACCGGGACAGGGAGTAATAGATACGCAGTATTTT. Translated, it gives CATSRLPGQGVIDTQYF.

This clone occurred a few times. J is TRBJ1-2 and V is TRBV4-1; D is ambiguous. Trimming pared 4 bases from V and 4 bases from J, leaving 10 bases between. CDR3 length equals 13 residues. Germline values: CDR1 MGHRA, CDR2 YSYEKL. The CDR3 spells CASSPVGVYGYTF. Here the CDR3 DNA reads TGCGCCAGCAGCCCGGTCGGGGTCTATGGCTACACCTTC.

As to this clone: Other DNA sequences within the sample encode an identical CDR3. The chain is built from TRBV5-8 and TRBJ2-7; weak D call: TRBD1 (5 bases). This CDR3 comprises 13 residues. Germline CDR1 and CDR2: SGHTS and YDEGEE. V shed 4 bases and J shed 2 bases, with 10 bases lying between them. This CDR3 is CASSLTGPYEQYF. The CDR3 nucleotides are TGTGCCAGCAGCCTTACAGGTCCCTACGAGCAGTACTTC.

The chain links TRBV7-8 to TRBJ2-7; 8 positions agree with TRBD2. Germline CDR1 and CDR2: SGHVS and FQNEAQ. The CDR3 totals 16 residues. Trimming removed 5 bases from V and 3 bases from J; junction bases left unmatched: 12. CDR3 nucleotides: TGTGCCAGCAGCCCGGGGGGGCCGGGGAAAATCTACGAGCAGTACTTC. It is translated as CASSPGGPGKIYEQYF.

This chain uses TRBV2 with TRBJ2-5; unclear D gene. This CDR3 comprises 13 residues. V was pared by 8 bases and J by 0 bases, with 10 bases between. Germline-derived CDR1 and CDR2 are SNHLY and FYNNEI. CDR3 loop: CASFDVDQETQYF. The CDR3 bases are TGTGCCAGCTTCGATGTAGACCAAGAGACCCAGTACTTC.

This sequence joins TRBV18 and TRBJ2-7, with D unresolved. CDR3 length: 14 amino acids. Germline CDR1 and CDR2: KGHSH and LQKENI. The V end was cut by 5 bases, the J end by 1 base, with 12 bases between. The CDR3 DNA is TGTGCCAGCTCATCCTCCTCTATTTCCTACGAGCAGTACTTC. This gives the protein CASSSSSISYEQYF.

The rearrangement joins TRBV9 to TRBJ2-3; 9 nucleotides align to TRBD1. V was pared by 3 bases and J by 5 bases, with 7 bases of the junction left unmatched. This CDR3 region has 15 residues. CDR1 and CDR2 (germline): SGDLS, YYNGEE. The CDR3 spells CASSAYRGQGDTQYF. CDR3 in DNA: TGTGCCAGCAGCGCTTACAGGGGGCAGGGAGATACGCAGTATTTT.

The chain carries TRBV2 and TRBJ1-5; D gene uncertain. The length of the CDR3 is 14 residues. Deletions cut 5 bases from V and 7 bases from J, with 15 bases between. CDR1 SNHLY and CDR2 FYNNEI come from the germline V gene. This CDR3 is CASSPGEVGQPQHF. In DNA form, the CDR3 reads TGTGCCAGCAGTCCCGGGGAGGTGGGGCAGCCCCAGCATTTT.

CDR3 loop: CASSLKGGNYEQYF. CDR3 nucleotide sequence: TGTGCCAGCAGCTTAAAAGGGGGCAACTACGAGCAGTACTTC. This chain joins TRBV7-9 and TRBJ2-7; 7 bases are a match to TRBD1. This CDR3 has 14 residues. Trimming cost V 2 bases and J 3 bases; bases outside gene matches: 4. Germline V gives CDR1 SEHNR, CDR2 FQNEAQ (reference sequence).

The chain employs TRBV5-1 and TRBJ1-1; 8 bases agree with TRBD1. Germline lookup yields CDR1 SGHRS and CDR2 YFSETQ. The CDR3 covers 14 residues. V shed 2 bases, J shed 7 bases, and the junction held 7 bases outside the gene matches. This CDR3 is CASSFGTGGVEAFF. Written as DNA, the CDR3 is TGCGCCAGCAGCTTCGGGACAGGCGGCGTTGAAGCTTTCTTT. The full variable domain, in which reference TRBV5-1 and TRBJ1-1 provide the parts outside the CDR3, is KAGVTQTPRYLIKTRGQQVTLSCSPISGHRSVSWYQQTPGQGLQFLFEYFSETQRNKGNFPGRFSGRQFSNSRSEMNVSTLELGDSALYLCASSFGTGGVEAFFGQGTRLTVV.

This rearrangement joins TRBV4-1 to TRBJ1-2; unclear D gene. This CDR3 contains 16 residues. Germline CDR1 is MGHRA and CDR2 is YSYEKL. The V end lost 0 bases, the J end lost 7 bases, and 18 bases lay between the germline ends. The CDR3 protein is CASSQEKMGGFGGYTF. The CDR3 nucleotides read TGCGCCAGCAGCCAAGAGAAAATGGGAGGATTTGGTGGCTACACCTTC.

J is TRBJ1-2 and V is TRBV6-6; 9 positions match TRBD1. Trimming took 3 bases from V and 2 from J; bases not matched to a gene: 7. Per germline, CDR1 MNHNY and CDR2 SVGAGI (reference sequence). The CDR3 totals 16 residues. Here the CDR3 reads CASSYHPGTGNYGYTF. Here the CDR3 DNA reads TGTGCCAGCAGTTATCATCCCGGGACAGGGAACTATGGCTACACCTTC.

The V call is TRBV4-2, the J call TRBJ1-2, with 7 positions matching TRBD1. This CDR3 spans 16 amino acids. V trimming: 3 bases; J trimming: 2 bases; junction bases outside the gene matches: 9. The germline V gene has CDR1 LGHNA and CDR2 YNFKEQ. CDR3 bases: TGTGCCAGCAGCCAGAGGACAGGCCTCGAAAACTATGGCTACACCTTC. As protein: CASSQRTGLENYGYTF.

This clone appeared many times. The chain links TRBV7-9 to TRBJ1-1; 7 bases align to TRBD1. The CDR3 loop spans 15 amino acids. Germline CDR1 is SEHNR and CDR2 is FQNEAQ (reference sequence). V gave up 5 bases and J gave up 1 base; unmatched junction bases: 7. CDR3: CASSAWTGPNTEAFF. DNA of the CDR3: TGTGCCAGCAGCGCTTGGACAGGCCCGAACACTGAAGCTTTCTTT.

The rearrangement links TRBV7-2 to TRBJ1-4; no firm D call. CDR1 is SGHTA, CDR2 FQGNSA, per germline. CDR3 length: 14 amino acids. V lost 2 bases, J lost 4 bases, and 8 bases lay in between. The CDR3 loop is CASSLQDNNEKLFF. The DNA for the CDR3 is TGTGCCAGCAGCTTACAGGATAATAATGAAAAACTGTTTTTT.